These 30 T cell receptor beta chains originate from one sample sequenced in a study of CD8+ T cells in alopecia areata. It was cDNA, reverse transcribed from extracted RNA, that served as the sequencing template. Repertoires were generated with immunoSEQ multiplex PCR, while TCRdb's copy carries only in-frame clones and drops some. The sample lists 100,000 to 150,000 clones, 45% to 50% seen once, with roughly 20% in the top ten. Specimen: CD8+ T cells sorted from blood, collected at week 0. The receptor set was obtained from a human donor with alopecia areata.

The CDR3 sequence is CASSFLQGATNEKLFF. The DNA for the CDR3 is TGTGCCAGCAGCTTCTTACAAGGGGCAACTAATGAAAAACTGTTTTTT. The chain recombines TRBV7-2 with TRBJ1-4; D possibly corresponds to TRBD1 (5 bases). This CDR3 has 16 residues. V dropped 3 bases and J dropped 0 bases, with 11 bases sitting between them. The V gene's germline CDR1 is SGHTA and CDR2 FQGNSA.

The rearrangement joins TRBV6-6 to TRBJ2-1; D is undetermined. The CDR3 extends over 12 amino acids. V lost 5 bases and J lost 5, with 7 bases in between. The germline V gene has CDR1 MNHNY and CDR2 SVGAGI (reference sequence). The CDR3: CASSQTNNEQFF. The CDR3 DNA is TGTGCCAGCAGTCAAACCAACAATGAGCAGTTCTTC.

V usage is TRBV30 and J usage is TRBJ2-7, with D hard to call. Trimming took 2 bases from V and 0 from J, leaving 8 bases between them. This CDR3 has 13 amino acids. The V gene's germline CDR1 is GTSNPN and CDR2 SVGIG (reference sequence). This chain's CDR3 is CAWSSVISYEQYF. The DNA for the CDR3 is TGTGCCTGGAGTTCAGTGATCTCCTACGAGCAGTACTTC.

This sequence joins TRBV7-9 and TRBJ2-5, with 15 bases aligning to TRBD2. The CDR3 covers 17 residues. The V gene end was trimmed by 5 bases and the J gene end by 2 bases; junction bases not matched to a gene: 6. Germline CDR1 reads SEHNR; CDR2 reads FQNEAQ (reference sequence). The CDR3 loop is CASSPGTSGGPQETQYF. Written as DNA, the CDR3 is TGTGCCAGCAGCCCCGGGACTAGCGGGGGGCCACAAGAGACCCAGTACTTC.

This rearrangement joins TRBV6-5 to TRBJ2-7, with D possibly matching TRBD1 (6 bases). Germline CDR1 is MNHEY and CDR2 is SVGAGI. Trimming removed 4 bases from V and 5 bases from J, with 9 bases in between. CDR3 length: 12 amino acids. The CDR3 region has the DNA TGTGCCAGCAGTTCCAGGGGCCACGAGCAGTACTTC. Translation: CASSSRGHEQYF.

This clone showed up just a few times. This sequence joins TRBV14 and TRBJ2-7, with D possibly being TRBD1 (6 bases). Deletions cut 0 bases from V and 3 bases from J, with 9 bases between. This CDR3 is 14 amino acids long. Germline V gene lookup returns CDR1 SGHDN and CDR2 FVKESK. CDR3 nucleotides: TGTGCCAGCAGCCAAGAGAACAGGGACTACGAGCAGTACTTC. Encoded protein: CASSQENRDYEQYF.

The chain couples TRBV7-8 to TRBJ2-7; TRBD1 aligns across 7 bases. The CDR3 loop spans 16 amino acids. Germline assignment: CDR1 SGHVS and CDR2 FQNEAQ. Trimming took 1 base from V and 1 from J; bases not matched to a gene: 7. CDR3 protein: CASSLVGGRTSYEQYF. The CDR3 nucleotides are TGTGCCAGCAGCTTAGTAGGGGGCCGTACGTCCTACGAGCAGTACTTC.

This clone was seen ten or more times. Written as DNA, the CDR3 is TGTGCCAGCAGACCAGGTCCGGATAATTCACCCCTCCACTTT. Protein product: CASRPGPDNSPLHF. The V call is TRBV6-1, the J call TRBJ1-6; D remains ambiguous. Between the trimmed V and J ends, which lost 6 bases and 5 bases, there was a span of 11 bases. CDR3 length: 14 amino acids. The V gene's germline CDR1 is MNHNS and CDR2 SASEGT.

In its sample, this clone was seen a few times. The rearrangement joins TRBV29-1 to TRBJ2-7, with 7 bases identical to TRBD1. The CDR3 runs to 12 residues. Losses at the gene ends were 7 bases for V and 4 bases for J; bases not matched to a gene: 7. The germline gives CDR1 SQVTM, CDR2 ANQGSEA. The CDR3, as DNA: TGCAGCGCCCGTACAGGGGTATACGAGCAGTACTTC. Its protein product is CSARTGVYEQYF.

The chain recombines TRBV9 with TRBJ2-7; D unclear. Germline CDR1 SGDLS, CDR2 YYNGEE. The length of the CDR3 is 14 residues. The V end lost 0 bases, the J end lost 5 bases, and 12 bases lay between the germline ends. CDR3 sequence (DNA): TGTGCCAGCAGCGTAGAGGCTGGGATGCACGAGCAGTACTTC. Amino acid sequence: CASSVEAGMHEQYF.

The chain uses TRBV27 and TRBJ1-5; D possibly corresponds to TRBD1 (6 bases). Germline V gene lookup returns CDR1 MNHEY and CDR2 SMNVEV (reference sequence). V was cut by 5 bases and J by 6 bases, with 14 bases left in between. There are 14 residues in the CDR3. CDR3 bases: TGTGCCAGCAGTGAACCAGGGGTGACTCAGCCCCAGCATTTT. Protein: CASSEPGVTQPQHF.

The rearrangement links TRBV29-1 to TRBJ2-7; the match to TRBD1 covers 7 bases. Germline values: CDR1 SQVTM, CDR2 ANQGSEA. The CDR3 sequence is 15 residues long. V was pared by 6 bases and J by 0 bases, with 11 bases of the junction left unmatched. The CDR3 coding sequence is TGCAGCGTCATATTCCGGGACAGCGTCTCCTACGAGCAGTACTTC. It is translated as CSVIFRDSVSYEQYF.

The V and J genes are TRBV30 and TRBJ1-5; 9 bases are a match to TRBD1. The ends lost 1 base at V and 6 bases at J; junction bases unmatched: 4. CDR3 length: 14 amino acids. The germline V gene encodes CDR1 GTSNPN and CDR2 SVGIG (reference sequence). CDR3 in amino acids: CAWSAGQGGQPQHF. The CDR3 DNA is TGTGCCTGGAGTGCGGGACAGGGCGGTCAGCCCCAGCATTTT.

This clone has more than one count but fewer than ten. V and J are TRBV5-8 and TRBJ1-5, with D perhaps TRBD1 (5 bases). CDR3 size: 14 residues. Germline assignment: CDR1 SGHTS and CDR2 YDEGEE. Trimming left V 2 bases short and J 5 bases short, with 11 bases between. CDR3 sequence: CASSFQGLHQPQHF. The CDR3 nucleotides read TGTGCCAGCAGCTTCCAGGGTTTACATCAGCCCCAGCATTTT.

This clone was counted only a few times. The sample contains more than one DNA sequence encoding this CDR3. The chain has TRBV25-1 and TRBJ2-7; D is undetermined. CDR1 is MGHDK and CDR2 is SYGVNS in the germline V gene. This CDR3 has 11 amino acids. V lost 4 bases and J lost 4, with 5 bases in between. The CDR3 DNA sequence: TGTGCCAGCAGTGGGCATTACGAGCAGTACTTC. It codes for CASSGHYEQYF.

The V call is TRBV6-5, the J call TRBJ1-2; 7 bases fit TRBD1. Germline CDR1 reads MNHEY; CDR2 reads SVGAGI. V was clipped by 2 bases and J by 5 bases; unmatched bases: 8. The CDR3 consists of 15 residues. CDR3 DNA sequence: TGTGCCAGCAGTTACGGGACAGTCCACACTTATGGCTACACCTTC. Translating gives CASSYGTVHTYGYTF.

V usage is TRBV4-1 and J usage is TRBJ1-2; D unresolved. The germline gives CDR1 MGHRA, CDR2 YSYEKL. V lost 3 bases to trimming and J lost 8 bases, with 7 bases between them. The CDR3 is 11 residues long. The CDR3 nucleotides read TGCGCCAGCAGCCATCGACTAGGCTACACCTTC. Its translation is CASSHRLGYTF.

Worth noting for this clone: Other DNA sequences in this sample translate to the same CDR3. The CDR3 region has the DNA TGCAGCGTTGAGGACAGGGCTTACGAGCAGTACTTC. Protein: CSVEDRAYEQYF. The chain employs TRBV29-1 and TRBJ2-7; TRBD1 matches 8 bases. The CDR3 consists of 12 residues. The germline CDR1 and CDR2 sequences are SQVTM and ANQGSEA. With V trimmed by 3 bases and J by 4 bases, 2 bases remained unmatched.

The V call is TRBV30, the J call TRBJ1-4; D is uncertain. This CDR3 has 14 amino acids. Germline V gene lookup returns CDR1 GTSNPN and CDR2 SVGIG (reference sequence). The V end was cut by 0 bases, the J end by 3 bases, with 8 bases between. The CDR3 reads CAWSVVNPNEKLFF. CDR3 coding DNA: TGTGCCTGGAGTGTGGTGAACCCTAATGAAAAACTGTTTTTT.

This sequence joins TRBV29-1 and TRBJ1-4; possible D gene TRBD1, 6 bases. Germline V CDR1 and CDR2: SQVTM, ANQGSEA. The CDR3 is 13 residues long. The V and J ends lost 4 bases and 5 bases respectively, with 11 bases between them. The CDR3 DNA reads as TGCAGCGTTGCCGGGGGGCTCAATGAAAAACTGTTTTTT. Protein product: CSVAGGLNEKLFF.

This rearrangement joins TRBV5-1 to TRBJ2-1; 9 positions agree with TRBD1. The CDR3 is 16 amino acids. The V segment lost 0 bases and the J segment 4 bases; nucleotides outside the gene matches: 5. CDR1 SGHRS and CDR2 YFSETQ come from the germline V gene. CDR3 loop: CASSLDTGGPYNEQFF. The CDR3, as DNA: TGCGCCAGCAGCTTGGATACAGGGGGCCCGTACAATGAGCAGTTCTTC.

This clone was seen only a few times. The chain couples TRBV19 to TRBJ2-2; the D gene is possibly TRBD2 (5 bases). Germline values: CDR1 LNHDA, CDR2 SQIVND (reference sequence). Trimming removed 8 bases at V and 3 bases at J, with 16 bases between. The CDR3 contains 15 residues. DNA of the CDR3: TGTGCCAGTCCTCGGGAACGGATATACACCGGGGAGCTGTTTTTT. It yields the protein CASPRERIYTGELFF.

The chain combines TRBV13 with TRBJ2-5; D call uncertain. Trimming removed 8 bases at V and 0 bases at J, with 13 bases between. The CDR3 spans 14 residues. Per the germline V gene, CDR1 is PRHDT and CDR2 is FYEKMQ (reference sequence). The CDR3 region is CASHQSGYQETQYF. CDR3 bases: TGTGCCAGCCACCAATCTGGGTACCAAGAGACCCAGTACTTC.

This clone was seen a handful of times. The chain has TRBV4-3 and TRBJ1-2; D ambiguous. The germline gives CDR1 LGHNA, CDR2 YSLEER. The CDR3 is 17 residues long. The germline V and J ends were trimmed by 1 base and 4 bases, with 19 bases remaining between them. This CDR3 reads CASSQVSPPYSTYGYTF. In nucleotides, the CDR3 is TGCGCCAGCAGCCAAGTGTCCCCGCCCTACAGCACCTATGGCTACACCTTC.

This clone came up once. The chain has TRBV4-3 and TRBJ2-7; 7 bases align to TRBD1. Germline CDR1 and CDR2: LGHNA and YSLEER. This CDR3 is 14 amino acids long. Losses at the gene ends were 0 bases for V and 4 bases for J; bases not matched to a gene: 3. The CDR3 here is CASSQEQGSYEQYF. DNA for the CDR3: TGCGCCAGCAGCCAAGAACAGGGGTCGTACGAGCAGTACTTC.

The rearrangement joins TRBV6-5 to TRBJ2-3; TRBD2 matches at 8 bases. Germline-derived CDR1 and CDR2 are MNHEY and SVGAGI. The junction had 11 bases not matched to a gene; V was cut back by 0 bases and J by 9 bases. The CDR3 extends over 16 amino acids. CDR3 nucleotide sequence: TGTGCCAGCAGTTACTCGGGCGGGGGGTCCCGGGACACGCAGTATTTT. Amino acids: CASSYSGGGSRDTQYF.

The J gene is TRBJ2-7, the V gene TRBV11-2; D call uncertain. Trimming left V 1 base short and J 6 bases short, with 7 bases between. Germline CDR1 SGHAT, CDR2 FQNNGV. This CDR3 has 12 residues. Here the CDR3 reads CASSLGGGEQYF. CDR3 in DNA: TGTGCCAGCAGCTTAGGAGGTGGCGAGCAGTACTTC.

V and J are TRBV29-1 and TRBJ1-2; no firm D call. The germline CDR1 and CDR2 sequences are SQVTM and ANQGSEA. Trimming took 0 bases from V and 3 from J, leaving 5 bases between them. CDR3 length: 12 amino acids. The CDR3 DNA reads TGCAGCGTTGAAGATGCAGACTATGGCTACACCTTC. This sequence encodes CSVEDADYGYTF.

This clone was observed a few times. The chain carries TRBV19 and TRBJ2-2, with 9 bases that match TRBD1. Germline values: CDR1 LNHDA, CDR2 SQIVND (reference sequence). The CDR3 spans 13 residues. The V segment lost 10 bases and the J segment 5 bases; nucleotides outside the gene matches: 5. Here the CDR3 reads CAIQTGGTGELFF. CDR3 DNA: TGTGCCATTCAGACAGGGGGAACCGGGGAGCTGTTTTTT.

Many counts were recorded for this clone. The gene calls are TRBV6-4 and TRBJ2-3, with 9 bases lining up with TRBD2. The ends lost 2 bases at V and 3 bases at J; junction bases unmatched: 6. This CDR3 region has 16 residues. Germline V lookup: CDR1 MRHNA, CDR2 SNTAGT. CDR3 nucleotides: TGTGCCAGCAGTGACGAGGCGGGGGGGCCGACAGATACGCAGTATTTT. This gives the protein CASSDEAGGPTDTQYF.